Listed below are T cell receptor beta chains from one sample, sequenced in a study of T cell responses to AZD1222 COVID-19 vaccine. Generated by immunoSEQ multiplex PCR, the TCRdb table keeps only in-frame clones and is missing some. The table lists roughly 150,000 clones, just under 95% of them singletons. The sample consisted of peripheral blood, taken on day 0 of AZD1222 vaccination. The source of these receptors is an adult in good health. The CDR3 runs from the conserved cysteine through the conserved F or W. A row's size may be missing; if present it is once, few, many or a size class.

v_gene	j_gene	abundance	CDR3aa
TRBV7-2	TRBJ1-5	once	CASSLEDRANQPQHF
TRBV29-1	TRBJ1-5	-	CSVRDNSNQPQHF
TRBV7-9	TRBJ1-2	-	CASSLEYSRVYTF
TRBV28	TRBJ2-3	-	CASSLPTRDRASTDTQYF
TRBV11-2	TRBJ2-5	-	CASSLDIGPETQYF
TRBV5-1	TRBJ2-2	-	CASSSTRGTGGPGELFF
TRBV14	TRBJ1-6	-	CASSQGQFNSPLHF
TRBV27	TRBJ2-7	-	CASSTGLYEQYF
TRBV14	TRBJ1-1	once	CASSQVGEQFEAFF
TRBV28	TRBJ1-2	-	CASSPLTGSGYTF
TRBV27	TRBJ1-1	-	CASSLLGTGNTEAFF
TRBV27	TRBJ2-7	-	CASSSGGLEQYF
TRBV6-1	TRBJ2-1	once	CASSGRQGESYNEQFF
TRBV6-5	TRBJ1-2	-	CASSPSPRANYGYTF
TRBV6-4	TRBJ2-6	-	CASSRDNTGANVLTF
TRBV6-5	TRBJ1-1	-	CASRPFGGWPEAFF
TRBV30	TRBJ1-2	few	CAWSGQGYGYTF
TRBV27	TRBJ1-5	-	CASSLQAGGGNQPQHF
TRBV5-4	TRBJ1-2	-	CASSLSVDRDGYTF
TRBV6-1	TRBJ2-7	-	CASSDPGSFGEQYF
TRBV18	TRBJ1-6	-	CASSIGPSSYNSPLHF
TRBV6-4	TRBJ1-5	-	CASSDGATYSNQPQHF
TRBV19	TRBJ1-5	-	CASSNRGTWQPQHF
TRBV5-1	TRBJ2-1	-	CASSFLLAGASYNEQFF
TRBV10-3	TRBJ1-1	-	CAITPGAMNTEAFF
TRBV30	TRBJ1-6	-	CAWSKGDGDNSPLHF
TRBV7-2	TRBJ2-1	-	CASQTGQKYNEQFF
TRBV24-1	TRBJ2-7	once	CATSDSRTGGNEQYF
TRBV11-2	TRBJ1-4	once	CASSPVRGRTTEKLFF
TRBV28	TRBJ1-5	once	CASSFGGSNQPQHF
TRBV2	TRBJ1-1	-	CASRGGAGPTSEAFF
TRBV7-9	TRBJ1-2	few	CASSLTGGYGYTF
TRBV7-9	TRBJ1-2	once	CASSPTGTDHYGYTF
TRBV2	TRBJ2-7	-	CASSLAGTYEQYF
TRBV5-1	TRBJ2-2	-	CASSPWTSGGNTGELFF
TRBV27	TRBJ1-1	-	CASSLRRDLGEAFF
TRBV24-1	TRBJ2-7	once	CATRDRMNEQYF